The clone carrying this T cell receptor beta chain appeared a few times. Its antigen is not identified. This specimen belongs to a study of naive and memory T cell subsets. Study results and limitations: In CD4 and CD8 cells, diversity dropped from naive through EMRA.

There are 14 residues in the CDR3. The germline CDR1 and CDR2 sequences are SGHTA and FQGTGA. Trimming took 2 bases from V and 4 from J, leaving 8 bases between them. The beta constant-region primer was an equimolar mix of two oligonucleotides covering TRBC1 and TRBC2. TCRdb reanalysed the UMI-ligation and nested PCR reads using MiXCR and keeps one entry per CDR3 protein. The profile covers 120,000 to 150,000 distinct CDR3 sequences, with over 15% appearing a single time and about 0.14% taken by the ten largest. The sample comprised naive CD4+ T cells from blood. The rearrangement joins TRBV7-3 to TRBJ2-2; perhaps TRBD1 as D (5 bases). The sequence came from a human donor in good health. The CDR3 region has the DNA TGTGCCAGCAGCTTATTAGGGGTCACCGGGGAGCTGTTTTTT. It translates to CASSLLGVTGELFF.